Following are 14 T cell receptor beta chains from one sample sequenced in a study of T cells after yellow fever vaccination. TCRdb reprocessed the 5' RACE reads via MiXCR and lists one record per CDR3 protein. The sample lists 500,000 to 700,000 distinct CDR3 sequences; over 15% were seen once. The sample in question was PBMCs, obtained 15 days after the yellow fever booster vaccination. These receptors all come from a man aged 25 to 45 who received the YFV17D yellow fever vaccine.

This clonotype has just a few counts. CDR3 protein: CSAGLLAGGRGNEQFF. As DNA, the CDR3 is TGCAGCGCCGGCCTTCTAGCGGGAGGCCGGGGCAATGAGCAGTTCTTC. The chain has TRBV29-1 and TRBJ2-1; 11 nucleotides align to TRBD2. The CDR3 spans 16 residues. In germline, CDR1 is SQVTM, CDR2 ANQGSEA. The V segment lost 7 bases and the J segment 6 bases; nucleotides outside the gene matches: 14.

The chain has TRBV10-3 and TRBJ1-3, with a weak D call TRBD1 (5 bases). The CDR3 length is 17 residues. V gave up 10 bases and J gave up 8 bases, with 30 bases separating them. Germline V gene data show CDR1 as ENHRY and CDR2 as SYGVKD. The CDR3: CATNQPLQGEWGDTIYF. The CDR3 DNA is TGTGCCACCAATCAGCCGCTCCAGGGAGAATGGGGAGACACCATATATTTT.

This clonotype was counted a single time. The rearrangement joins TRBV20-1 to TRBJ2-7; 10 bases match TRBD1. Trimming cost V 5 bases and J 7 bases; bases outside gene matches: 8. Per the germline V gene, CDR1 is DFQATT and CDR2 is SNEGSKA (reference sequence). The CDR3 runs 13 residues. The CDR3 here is CSAGQGVFREQYF. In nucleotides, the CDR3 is TGCAGTGCTGGACAGGGGGTATTTCGGGAGCAGTACTTC.

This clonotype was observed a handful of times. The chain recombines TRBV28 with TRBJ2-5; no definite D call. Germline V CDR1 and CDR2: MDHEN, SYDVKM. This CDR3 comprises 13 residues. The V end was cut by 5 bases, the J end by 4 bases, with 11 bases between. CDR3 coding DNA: TGTGCCAGCAGTGGAACGGGTGCAGAGACCCAGTACTTC. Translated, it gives CASSGTGAETQYF.

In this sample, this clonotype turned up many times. The CDR3 protein is CASSPGTSGEAKNIQYF. As DNA, the CDR3 is TGTGCCAGCAGCCCCGGGACTAGCGGAGAAGCCAAAAACATTCAGTACTTC. The chain uses TRBV7-8 and TRBJ2-4, with TRBD2 matching 11 bases. Germline assignment: CDR1 SGHVS and CDR2 FQNEAQ. V gave up 5 bases and J gave up 0 bases; unmatched junction bases: 6. This CDR3 is built from 17 residues.

The CDR3 DNA sequence: TGCAGTGCCCCTCCCAGCGGGGGGAACACAGATACGCAGTATTTT. This encodes CSAPPSGGNTDTQYF. This sequence joins TRBV20-1 and TRBJ2-3, with 9 nucleotides matching TRBD2. This CDR3 has 15 amino acids. With 6 bases clipped from V and 2 bases from J, the junction kept 9 bases outside the gene matches. Germline CDR1 and CDR2: DFQATT and SNEGSKA (reference sequence).

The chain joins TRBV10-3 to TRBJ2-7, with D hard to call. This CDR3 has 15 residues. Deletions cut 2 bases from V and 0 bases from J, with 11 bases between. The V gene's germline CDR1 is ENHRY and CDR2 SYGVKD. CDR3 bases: TGTGCCATCAGTGAGGGAAGTATCAACTCCTACGAGCAGTACTTC. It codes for CAISEGSINSYEQYF.

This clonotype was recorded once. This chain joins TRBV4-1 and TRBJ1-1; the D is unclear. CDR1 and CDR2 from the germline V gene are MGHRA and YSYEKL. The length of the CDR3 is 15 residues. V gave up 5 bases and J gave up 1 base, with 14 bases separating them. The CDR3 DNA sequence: TGCGCCAGCAGCGGTCCTCCCTTTGGGAACACTGAAGCTTTCTTT. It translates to CASSGPPFGNTEAFF.

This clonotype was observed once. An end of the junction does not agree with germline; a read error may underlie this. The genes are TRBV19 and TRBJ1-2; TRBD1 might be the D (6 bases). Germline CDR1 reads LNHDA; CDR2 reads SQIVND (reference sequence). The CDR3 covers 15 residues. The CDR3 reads CASSMTGAANYVYTF. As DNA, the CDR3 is TGTGCCAGTAGTATGACGGGGGCAGCTAACTATGTCTACACCTTC.

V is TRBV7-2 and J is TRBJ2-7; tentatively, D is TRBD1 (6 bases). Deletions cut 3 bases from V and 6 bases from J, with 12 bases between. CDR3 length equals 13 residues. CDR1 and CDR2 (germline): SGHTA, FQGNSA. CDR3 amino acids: CASSFFSRGEQYF. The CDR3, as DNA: TGTGCCAGCAGCTTTTTTAGCAGGGGCGAGCAGTACTTC.

As DNA, the CDR3 is TGTGCCAGCAGTGAACAGTACGGGGTTCGAGAGACCCAGTACTTC. Its protein product is CASSEQYGVRETQYF. The chain uses TRBV25-1 and TRBJ2-5, with D perhaps matching TRBD2 (5 bases). The V end lost 2 bases, the J end lost 4 bases, and 14 bases lay between the germline ends. Germline assignment: CDR1 MGHDK and CDR2 SYGVNS. The CDR3 sequence is 15 residues long.

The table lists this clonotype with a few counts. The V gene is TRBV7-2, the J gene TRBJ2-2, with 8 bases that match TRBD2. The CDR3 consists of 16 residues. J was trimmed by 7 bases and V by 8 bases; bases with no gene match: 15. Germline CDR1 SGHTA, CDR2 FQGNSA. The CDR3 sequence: CASGLHAGGFYGELFF. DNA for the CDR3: TGTGCCAGCGGTCTCCATGCGGGAGGTTTTTACGGGGAGCTGTTTTTT.

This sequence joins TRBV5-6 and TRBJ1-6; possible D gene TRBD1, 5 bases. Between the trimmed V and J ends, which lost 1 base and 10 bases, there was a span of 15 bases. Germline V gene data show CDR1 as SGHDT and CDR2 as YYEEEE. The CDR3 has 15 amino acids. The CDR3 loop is CASSLTGTRYSPLHF. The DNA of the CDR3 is TGTGCCAGCAGCTTGACGGGGACGAGGTACTCACCCCTCCACTTT.

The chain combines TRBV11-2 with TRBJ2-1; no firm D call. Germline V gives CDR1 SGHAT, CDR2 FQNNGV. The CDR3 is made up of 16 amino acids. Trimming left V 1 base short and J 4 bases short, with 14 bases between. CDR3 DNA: TGTGCCAGCAGCTTAGTTGGGTCAAAAGCGTACAATGAGCAGTTCTTC. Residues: CASSLVGSKAYNEQFF. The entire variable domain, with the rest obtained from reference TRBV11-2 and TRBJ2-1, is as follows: EAGVAQSPRYKIIEKRQSVAFWCNPISGHATLYWYQQILGQGPKLLIQFQNNGVVDDSQLPKDRFSAERLKGVDSTLKIQPAKLEDSAVYLCASSLVGSKAYNEQFFGPGTRLTVL.